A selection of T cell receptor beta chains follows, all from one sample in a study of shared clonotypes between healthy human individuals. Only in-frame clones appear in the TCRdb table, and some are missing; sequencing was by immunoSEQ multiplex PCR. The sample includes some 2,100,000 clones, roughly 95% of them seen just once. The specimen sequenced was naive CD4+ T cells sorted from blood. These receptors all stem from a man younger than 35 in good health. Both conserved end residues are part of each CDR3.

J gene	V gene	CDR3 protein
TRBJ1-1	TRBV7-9	CASSLSWQVEAFF
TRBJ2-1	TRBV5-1	CASSLGTSGSRGEQFF
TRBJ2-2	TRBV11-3	CASSLAGTSGDHTGELFF
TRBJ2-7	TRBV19	CASSIDGQGRRYEQYF
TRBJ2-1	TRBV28	CASSQSYNEQFF
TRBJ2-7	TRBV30	CAWSVSGKQYF
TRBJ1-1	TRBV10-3	CAISLMGGTEAFF
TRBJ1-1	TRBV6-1	CASSDLRDRGTEAFF
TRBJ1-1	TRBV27	CASSRSQGGNTEAFF
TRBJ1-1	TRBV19	CASSMAVNTEAFF
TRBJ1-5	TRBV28	CASSLEGGQGSQPQHF
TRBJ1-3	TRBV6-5	CASSTRVANTIYF
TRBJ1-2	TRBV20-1	CSAYRDGYTF
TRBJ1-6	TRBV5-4	CASSFRGYNSPLHF
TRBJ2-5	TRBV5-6	CASSPRDRGQETQYF
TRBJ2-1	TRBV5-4	CASREQGKGEQFF
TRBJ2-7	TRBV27	CASSLARGTYEQYF
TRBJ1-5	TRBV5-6	CASSQDRGNQPQHF
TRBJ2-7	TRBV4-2	CASSQEYEQYF
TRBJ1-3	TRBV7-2	CASSSRLGNTIYF
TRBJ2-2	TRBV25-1	CASSVLAGGQTGELFF
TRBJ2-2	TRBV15	CATRRTSGAPGELFF
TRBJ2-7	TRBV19	CASSHNSGTSTTVYEQYF
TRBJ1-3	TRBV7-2	CASSLEGTRLSGNTIYF
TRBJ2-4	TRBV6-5	CASSGQGALGNIQYF
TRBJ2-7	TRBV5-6	CASSLGGTGDQYEQYF
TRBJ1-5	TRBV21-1	CASSKFKFNRLSSNQPQHF
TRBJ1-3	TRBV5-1	CASSPTGQGNSGYGNTIYF
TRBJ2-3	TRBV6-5	CASSYLEAADTQYF
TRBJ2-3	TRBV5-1	CASSPSKVSGTDTQYF
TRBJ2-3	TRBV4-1	CASSHLALDTQYF
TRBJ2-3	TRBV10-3	CAISEGGGQGTDTQYF
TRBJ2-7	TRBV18	CASSPGGGAYEQYF
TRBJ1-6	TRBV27	CASSLTGYNSPLHF
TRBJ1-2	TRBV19	CASTSGNYGYTF
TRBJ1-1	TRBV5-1	CASTGDGNTEAFF
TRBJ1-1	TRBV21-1	CASSATENTEAFF
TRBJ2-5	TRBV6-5	CASSFLAGAETQYF
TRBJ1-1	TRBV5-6	CASSFTLGDTEAFF
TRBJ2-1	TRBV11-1	CASSSGLASYNEQFF
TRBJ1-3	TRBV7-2	CASSLAYGIAGNTIYF